A single T cell receptor (beta chain) is shown here with its context. These data belong to a study of blood T cells in healthy people across ages. Sample-barcoded 5' priming and a J-beta primer mix drove a second PCR of about 6 to 12 cycles. A single record per CDR3 protein comes from TCRdb applying MiXCR to the 5' RACE reads. The table has about 1.8 million distinct CDR3 sequences, about 49% seen once. V shed 1 base and J shed 2 bases, with 11 bases lying between them. Germline V gives CDR1 SGHTA, CDR2 FQGNSA. The CDR3 sequence is 15 residues long. The sequenced sample was blood. The chain employs TRBV7-2 and TRBJ1-2; possible D gene TRBD1, 5 bases. The receptor was derived from a woman in her thirties or forties in good health. The CDR3 DNA follows: TGTGCCAGCAGCTTAGAGGAGGCAGGGAACTATGGCTACACCTTC. Protein product: CASSLEEAGNYGYTF.